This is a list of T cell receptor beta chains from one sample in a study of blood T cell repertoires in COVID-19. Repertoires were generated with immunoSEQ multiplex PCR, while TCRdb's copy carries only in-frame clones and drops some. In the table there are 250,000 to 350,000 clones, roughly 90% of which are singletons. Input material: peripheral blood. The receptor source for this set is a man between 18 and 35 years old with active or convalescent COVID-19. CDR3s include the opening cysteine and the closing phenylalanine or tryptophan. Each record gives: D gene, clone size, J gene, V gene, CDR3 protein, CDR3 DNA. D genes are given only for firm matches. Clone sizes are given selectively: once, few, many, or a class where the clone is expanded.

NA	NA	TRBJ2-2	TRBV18	CASSPPGRGTGELFF	TGTGCCAGCTCACCACCGGGCAGAGGGACCGGGGAGCTGTTTTTT
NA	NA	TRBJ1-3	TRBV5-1	CASSPSGPNLPVWSGNTIYF	TGCGCCAGCAGCCCCAGCGGGCCCAACTTACCCGTGTGGTCTGGAAACACCATATATTTT
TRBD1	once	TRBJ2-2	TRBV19	CASSSGTGSTGELFF	TGTGCCAGTAGTTCCGGGACAGGGTCCACCGGGGAGCTGTTTTTT
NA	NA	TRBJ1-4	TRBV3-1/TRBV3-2	CASRKDGGGDEKLFF	TGTGCCAGCAGAAAAGATGGGGGCGGCGATGAAAAACTGTTTTTT
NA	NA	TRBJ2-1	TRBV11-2	CASSLGRGGLPTYNEQFF	TGTGCCAGCAGCTTAGGGAGGGGGGGACTTCCCACCTACAATGAGCAGTTCTTC
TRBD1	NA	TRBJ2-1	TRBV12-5	CASGPQPGQGNEQFF	TGTGCTAGTGGTCCCCAACCGGGACAGGGCAATGAGCAGTTCTTC
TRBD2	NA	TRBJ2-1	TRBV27	CASSSSGGTLYNEQFF	TGTGCCAGCAGTTCTAGCGGGGGGACCCTATACAATGAGCAGTTCTTC
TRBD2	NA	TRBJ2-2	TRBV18	CASSSREPPAGELFF	TGTGCCAGCTCATCGCGGGAGCCCCCCGCCGGGGAGCTGTTTTTT
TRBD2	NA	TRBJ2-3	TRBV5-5	CASSLTSGTSGRVDTQYF	TGTGCCAGCAGCCTCACCTCCGGGACTAGCGGGAGGGTCGATACGCAGTATTTT
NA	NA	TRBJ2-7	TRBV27	CASSFQGAFTKQYF	TGTGCCAGCAGTTTTCAAGGGGCCTTTACGAAGCAGTACTTC
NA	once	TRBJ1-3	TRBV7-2	CAIRVNSGNTIYF	TGTGCCATACGCGTTAACTCTGGAAACACCATATATTTT
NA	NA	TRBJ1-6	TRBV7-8	CASSLVVGESPLHF	TGTGCCAGCAGCTTAGTCGTCGGGGAGTCACCCCTCCACTTT
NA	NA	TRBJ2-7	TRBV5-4	CASSFGYGSYEQYF	TGTGCCAGCAGCTTTGGGTACGGGTCCTACGAGCAGTACTTC
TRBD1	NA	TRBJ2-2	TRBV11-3	CASSDRVAGELFF	TGTGCCAGCAGCGACAGGGTTGCCGGGGAGCTGTTTTTT
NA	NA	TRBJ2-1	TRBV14	CASSLDTTLNVNEQFF	TGTGCCAGCAGCCTGGACACTACCCTAAACGTCAATGAGCAGTTCTTC
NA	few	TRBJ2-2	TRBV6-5	CASRLSGNTGELFF	TGTGCCAGCAGACTTTCGGGGAACACCGGGGAGCTGTTTTTT
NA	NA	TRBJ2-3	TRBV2	CASTGGERFPDTDTQYF	TGTGCCAGCACGGGGGGCGAGCGCTTTCCGGACACAGATACGCAGTATTTT
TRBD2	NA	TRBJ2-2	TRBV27	CASSLGIAGLGSGELFF	TGTGCCAGCAGTTTGGGGATAGCGGGATTGGGGTCCGGGGAGCTGTTTTTT
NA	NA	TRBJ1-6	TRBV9	CASSAHRDGSPLHF	TGTGCCAGCAGCGCTCACAGGGACGGATCACCCCTCCACTTT
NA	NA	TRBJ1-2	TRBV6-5	CASSIGQHYGYTF	TGTGCCAGCAGTATAGGACAGCACTATGGCTACACCTTC
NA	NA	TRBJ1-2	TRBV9	CASSVNNYGYTF	TGTGCCAGCAGCGTTAATAACTATGGCTACACCTTC
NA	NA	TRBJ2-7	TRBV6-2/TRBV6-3	CASSLSDSSYEQYF	TGTGCCAGCAGTTTAAGTGACAGCTCCTACGAGCAGTACTTC
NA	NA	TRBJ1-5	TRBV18	CASSPPGSFSNQPQHF	TGTGCCAGCTCACCACCGGGCAGCTTTAGCAATCAGCCCCAGCATTTT
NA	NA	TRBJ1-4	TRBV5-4	CASSLSPVGTNEKLFF	TGTGCCAGCAGCTTGTCCCCCGTCGGAACTAATGAAAAACTGTTTTTT
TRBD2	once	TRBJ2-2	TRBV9	CASSDSREGTNTGELFF	TGTGCCAGCAGCGACAGTCGGGAGGGGACGAACACCGGGGAGCTGTTTTTT
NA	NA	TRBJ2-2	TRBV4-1	CASSPPTPAGELFF	TGCGCCAGCAGCCCCCCGACACCGGCCGGGGAGCTGTTTTTT
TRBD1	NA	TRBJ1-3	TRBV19	CASSDRQGLTGNTIYF	TGTGCCAGTAGTGACCGACAGGGTTTAACAGGAAACACCATATATTTT
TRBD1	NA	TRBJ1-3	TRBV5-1	CASSGTGSGSGNTIYF	TGCGCCAGCAGCGGGACAGGATCTGGCTCTGGAAACACCATATATTTT
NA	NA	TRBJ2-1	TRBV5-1	CASSLGDLEQFF	TGCGCCAGCAGCCTAGGGGATCTTGAGCAGTTCTTC
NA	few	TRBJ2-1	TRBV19	CASSASGTTYNEQFF	TGTGCCAGTAGTGCCTCCGGGACAACGTACAATGAGCAGTTCTTC
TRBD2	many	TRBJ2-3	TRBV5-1	CASSLPLAGTFADTQYF	TGCGCCAGCAGCTTGCCGCTAGCGGGGACCTTCGCAGATACGCAGTATTTT
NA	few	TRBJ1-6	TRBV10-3	CAISVLGPPVSYNSPLHF	TGTGCCATCAGTGTACTGGGGCCGCCGGTATCCTATAATTCACCCCTCCACTTT
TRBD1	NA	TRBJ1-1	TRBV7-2	CASSPGTGLLNTEAFF	TGTGCCAGCAGCCCCGGGACAGGCCTCTTGAACACTGAAGCTTTCTTT
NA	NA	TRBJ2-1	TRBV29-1	CSVDGDQSSYNEQFF	TGCAGCGTCGACGGAGATCAGAGCTCCTACAATGAGCAGTTCTTC
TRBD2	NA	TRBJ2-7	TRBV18	CASSPAGGAGGSQEYF	TGTGCCAGCTCACCAGCCGGAGGGGCGGGAGGGAGCCAAGAGTACTTC
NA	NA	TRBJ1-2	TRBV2	CASRLQGNRGYTF	TGTGCCAGCAGATTACAGGGCAATAGGGGCTACACCTTC
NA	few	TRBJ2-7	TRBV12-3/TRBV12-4	CASSRDIVYEQYF	TGTGCCAGCAGCCGGGACATCGTCTACGAGCAGTACTTC
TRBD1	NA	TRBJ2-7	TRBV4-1	CATKGQGGHEQYF	TGCGCCACCAAGGGACAGGGGGGCCACGAGCAGTACTTC
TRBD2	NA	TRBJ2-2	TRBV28	CASSHGTIAGGPGGELFF	TGTGCCAGCAGTCATGGGACTATAGCGGGAGGGCCTGGCGGGGAGCTGTTTTTT
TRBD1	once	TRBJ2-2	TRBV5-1	CASSSNRGAGELFF	TGCGCCAGCAGCTCGAACAGGGGAGCCGGGGAGCTGTTTTTT
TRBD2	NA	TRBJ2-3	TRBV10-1	CASSERTSDDTQYF	TGCGCCAGCAGTGAAAGGACTAGTGATGATACGCAGTATTTT
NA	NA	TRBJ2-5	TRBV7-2	CASGRNGLGETQYF	TGTGCCAGCGGCCGGAATGGACTGGGAGAGACCCAGTACTTC
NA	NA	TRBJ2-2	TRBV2	CASSPENTGELFF	TGTGCCAGCAGTCCAGAAAACACCGGGGAGCTGTTTTTT
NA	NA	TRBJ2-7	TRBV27	CASSLAGSYEQYF	TGTGCCAGCAGTTTGGCAGGATCCTACGAGCAGTACTTC
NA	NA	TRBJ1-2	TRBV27	CASSLYRDYGYTF	TGTGCCAGCAGTTTGTACCGGGACTATGGCTACACCTTC
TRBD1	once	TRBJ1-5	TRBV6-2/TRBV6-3	CASSSGTGALGNQPQHF	TGTGCCAGCAGTTCCGGGACAGGGGCGCTAGGCAATCAGCCCCAGCATTTT